These 16 T cell receptor beta chains share one sample of origin, sequenced in a study of low-dose radiotherapy and immunotherapy resistance in tumors. Sample time point: after trial treatment. Regarding treatment: LDRT plus nivolumab, ipilimumab, low-dose cyclophosphamide and aspirin (RACIN trial). TRAV- and TRBV-specific primers primed first-strand cDNA, covering alpha and beta chains. TCR amplification ran approximately 20 PCR cycles using constant-region and V-primer adapter primers. TCRdb ran MiXCR on the reads and lists one entry per CDR3 protein. The sample has about 39,000 distinct CDR3 sequences, 20% to 25% seen once. Material: PBMCs, obtained after low-dose radiotherapy plus immunotherapy. These receptors came from a female donor with ovarian cancer.

On this clonotype itself: This sequence may be a read error, since a much larger clone differs from it by one base. The CDR3 DNA is TGTGCCAGCTCCCGCGGGGGTTCCTACAATGAGCAGTTATTC. Amino acids: CASSRGGSYNEQLF. The chain carries TRBV5-4 and TRBJ2-1, with 7 bases identical to TRBD2. Germline CDR1 reads SGHNT; CDR2 reads YYREEE (reference sequence). The CDR3 loop spans 14 amino acids.

This clonotype was observed at least ten times. The V call is TRBV24-1, the J call TRBJ2-3, with 7 bases identical to TRBD2. Germline V gene sequence: CDR1 KGHDR, CDR2 SFDVKD. The CDR3 is made up of 15 amino acids. V lost 4 bases, J lost 2 bases, and 5 bases stayed unmatched. This chain's CDR3 is CATSDPGLPTDTQYF. The CDR3 DNA reads TGTGCCACCAGTGACCCGGGACTACCCACAGATACGCAGTATTTT.

This clonotype was found many times. This chain uses TRBV2 with TRBJ2-7, with no clear D. Germline V lookup: CDR1 SNHLY, CDR2 FYNNEI. This CDR3 comprises 11 residues. V gave up 1 base and J gave up 6 bases, with 4 bases separating them. This CDR3 is CASSEGSEQYF. The CDR3 DNA is TGTGCCAGCAGTGAAGGCAGCGAGCAGTACTTC.

The V gene is TRBV12-3 or TRBV12-4, the J gene TRBJ2-7; D unresolved. The V and J ends lost 2 bases and 2 bases respectively, with 13 bases between them. CDR3 length: 15 residues. This CDR3 is CASSLTVGKPYEQYF. The DNA of the CDR3 is TGTGCCAGCAGTTTAACCGTTGGCAAACCCTACGAGCAGTACTTC.

The chain has TRBV28 and TRBJ2-1; the D call may be TRBD1 or TRBD2 (5 bases each). This CDR3 is built from 12 residues. Trimming removed 9 bases at V and 12 bases at J, with 18 bases between. CDR1 MDHEN and CDR2 SYDVKM come from the germline V gene. In DNA, the CDR3 is TGTGCCAGTCAGGGACGAGGAGAACGGCAGTTCTTC. This sequence encodes CASQGRGERQFF.

This clonotype has a count of ten or more. The J gene is TRBJ2-7, the V gene TRBV4-1; 7 bases map to TRBD1. Germline-derived CDR1 and CDR2 are MGHRA and YSYEKL. The CDR3 is 15 residues long. Germline trimming cut 0 bases from V and 4 bases from J; bases unmatched to any gene: 6. CDR3 nucleotide sequence: TGCGCCAGCAGCCAAGAAGGGACAGATGATTACGAGCAGTACTTC. It is translated as CASSQEGTDDYEQYF.

Comments on this clonotype: A far larger clone is a single base away, which makes a read error likely. This chain uses TRBV29-1 with TRBJ2-7; possibly TRBD1 or TRBD2 for D (6 bases each). Germline V lookup: CDR1 SQVTM, CDR2 ANQGSEA. The CDR3 is 12 amino acids. V lost 6 bases and J 7 bases, leaving 16 bases between the germline ends. The CDR3 nucleotides read TGCAGCGTAAACCCCGGGGGCAATGAGCAGTACTTC. It is translated as CSVNPGGNEQYF.

The chain links TRBV6-5 to TRBJ2-5; TRBD1 agrees at 8 bases. Per germline, CDR1 MNHEY and CDR2 SVGAGI. Trimming removed 5 bases from V and 1 base from J; junction bases left unmatched: 6. The CDR3 is 15 amino acids. For the CDR3, the DNA is TGTGCCAGCAGTAATCTAGACAGGGGCCAAGAGACCCAGTACTTC. This translates into CASSNLDRGQETQYF.

The chain has TRBV12-3 or TRBV12-4 and TRBJ1-2, with 7 bases lining up with TRBD1. This CDR3 region has 15 residues. V lost 6 bases, J lost 1 base, and 8 bases stayed unmatched. The chain's CDR3 is CASSRSTGINYGYTF. In DNA, the CDR3 is TGTGCCAGCAGCCGGTCGACAGGGATTAACTATGGCTACACCTTC.

This clonotype was counted at least ten times. The J gene is TRBJ2-1, the V gene TRBV28; weak D call: TRBD2 (7 bases). Trimming left V 4 bases short and J 4 bases short, with 23 bases between. This CDR3 spans 18 amino acids. Germline CDR1 is MDHEN and CDR2 is SYDVKM. CDR3 residues: CASSSGGAGALFYNEQFF. CDR3 sequence (DNA): TGTGCCAGCAGTTCTGGGGGGGCGGGAGCCCTCTTTTACAATGAGCAGTTCTTC.

This clonotype was seen at least ten times. The rearrangement joins TRBV6-5 to TRBJ2-7; tentatively, D is TRBD1 or TRBD2 (5 bases each). V gave up 6 bases and J gave up 0 bases, with 12 bases separating them. This CDR3 has 14 residues. Germline V gene data show CDR1 as MNHEY and CDR2 as SVGAGI. CDR3 region: CASSPGPSSYEQYF. In DNA form, the CDR3 reads TGTGCCAGCAGCCCGGGACCATCCTCCTACGAGCAGTACTTC.

This clonotype has at least ten counts. The rearrangement joins TRBV11-2 to TRBJ2-5; TRBD1 is a possible D gene (6 bases). The ends were cut back, 4 bases at V and 0 bases at J, with 12 bases in the middle. CDR1 is SGHAT and CDR2 is FQNNGV in the germline V gene. The CDR3 has 15 amino acids. In DNA form, the CDR3 reads TGTGCCAGCAGCTCCCAAGGACAGTACCAAGAGACCCAGTACTTC. This sequence encodes CASSSQGQYQETQYF.

This clonotype showed up many times. The chain recombines TRBV19 with TRBJ2-6, with D possibly being TRBD2 (5 bases). Germline V gene lookup returns CDR1 LNHDA and CDR2 SQIVND (reference sequence). The V gene lost 7 bases and the J gene lost 2 bases, with 12 bases spanning the gap. This CDR3 is 15 amino acids long. The CDR3 loop is CASIRGLAGANVLTF. The CDR3 DNA reads TGTGCCAGTATCCGGGGTTTGGCTGGGGCCAACGTCCTGACTTTC.

With respect to this clonotype: It is likely a read error: a sequence one base away is far more abundant. The chain has TRBV10-2 and TRBJ2-3; 7 nucleotides match TRBD1. The CDR3 has 15 residues. Germline V lookup: CDR1 WSHSY, CDR2 SAAADI. The CDR3, as DNA: TGTGTCATCAGGGGGTCCCGATCTGGCACAGATACGCAGTATTTT. It encodes CVIRGSRSGTDTQYF.

The chain has TRBV2 and TRBJ2-7, with a tentative D call TRBD1 (5 bases). V gave up 4 bases and J gave up 4 bases, with 8 bases separating them. Per the germline V gene, CDR1 is SNHLY and CDR2 is FYNNEI. This CDR3 contains 12 residues. CDR3 sequence reads: CASSVQGYEQYF. CDR3 coding DNA: TGTGCCAGCAGTGTTCAGGGTTACGAGCAGTACTTC. The entire variable domain, with the rest obtained from reference TRBV2 and TRBJ2-7, is as follows: EPEVTQTPSHQVTQMGQEVILRCVPISNHLYFYWYRQILGQKVEFLVSFYNNEISEKSEIFDDQFSVERPDGSNFTLKIRSTKLEDSAMYFCASSVQGYEQYFGPGTRLTVT.

In this sample, this clonotype turned up many times. The V call is TRBV4-1, the J call TRBJ2-7; 16 bases agree with TRBD2. The junction had 5 bases not matched to a gene; V was cut back by 4 bases and J by 2 bases. CDR3 length equals 17 residues. Looked up from germline, CDR1 is MGHRA and CDR2 is YSYEKL. The CDR3 DNA reads as TGCGCCAGCAGCCCCAGGGGACTAGCGGGAGGGGCCTACGAGCAGTACTTC. Protein sequence: CASSPRGLAGGAYEQYF.